These 28 T cell receptor beta chains were sequenced from one sample in a study of control samples from healthy donors and cancer patients. Here immunoSEQ multiplex PCR was the method, and the copy in TCRdb shows in-frame clones only, minus some. This sample has 120,000 to 150,000 clones, with about 90% found just once. Sequenced: blood. The receptors here all came from a man aged 25-40 years in good health.

The rearrangement joins TRBV11-2 to TRBJ1-2; D remains unclear. This CDR3 region has 13 residues. Between the trimmed V and J ends, which lost 2 bases and 6 bases, there was a span of 10 bases. CDR1 is SGHAT, CDR2 FQNNGV, per germline. The CDR3 region is CASSLWGDDGYTF. The DNA for the CDR3 is TGTGCCAGCAGCTTATGGGGTGATGATGGCTACACCTTC.

V usage is TRBV5-5 and J usage is TRBJ2-7; D is unresolved. The CDR3 loop spans 14 amino acids. The V gene's germline CDR1 is SGHKS and CDR2 YYEKEE (reference sequence). V lost 5 bases and J lost 2, with 14 bases in between. The chain's CDR3 is CASSPRIPTYEQYF. The CDR3 region has the DNA TGTGCCAGCAGTCCCAGGATACCAACCTACGAGCAGTACTTC.

This chain links TRBV12-3 or TRBV12-4 with TRBJ1-2, with TRBD1 matching 7 bases. Unmatched junction bases numbered 5, after V lost 1 base and J lost 9 bases. The CDR3 extends over 13 amino acids. The CDR3 region has the DNA TGTGCCAGCAGTTTAGGCGCGACAGGGAGCTACACCTTC. This sequence encodes CASSLGATGSYTF.

This clone has only one observation. The rearrangement links TRBV5-4 to TRBJ2-2; 8 bases agree with TRBD2. There are 15 residues in the CDR3. J was trimmed by 9 bases and V by 0 bases; bases with no gene match: 7. Germline V lookup: CDR1 SGHNT, CDR2 YYREEE (reference sequence). The CDR3 sequence: CASSLVSGGDRELFF. DNA of the CDR3: TGTGCCAGCAGCTTGGTTTCGGGAGGGGACCGGGAGCTGTTTTTT. Full variable domain (outside the CDR3, taken from reference TRBV5-4 and TRBJ2-2): ETGVTQSPTHLIKTRGQQVTLRCSSQSGHNTVSWYQQALGQGPQFIFQYYREEENGRGNFPPRFSGLQFPNYSSELNVNALELDDSALYLCASSLVSGGDRELFFGEGSRLTVL.

The rearrangement links TRBV6-1 to TRBJ1-2; unclear D gene. This CDR3 comprises 13 residues. The V end was cut by 2 bases, the J end by 6 bases, with 10 bases between. Germline V gene data show CDR1 as MNHNS and CDR2 as SASEGT. The CDR3 spells CASSERQLNGYTF. CDR3 nucleotides: TGTGCCAGCAGTGAACGACAACTCAATGGCTACACCTTC.

This chain connects TRBV6-5 to TRBJ1-2; D is ambiguous. V lost 0 bases to trimming and J lost 4 bases, with 12 bases between them. The CDR3 contains 15 residues. CDR1 is MNHEY, CDR2 SVGAGI, per germline. The CDR3 sequence is CASSYSAGSGYGYTF. The CDR3 DNA sequence: TGTGCCAGCAGTTACTCGGCGGGATCTGGCTATGGCTACACCTTC.

J is TRBJ1-2 and V is TRBV11-1; D gene uncertain. Germline V gene data show CDR1 as SGHAT and CDR2 as FQDESV (reference sequence). This CDR3 is built from 13 residues. With 3 bases removed from V and 3 bases from J, the gap between germline ends came to 8 bases. The CDR3 DNA reads TGTGCCAGCAGCTTGAACGAGGACTATGGCTACACCTTC. Translated: CASSLNEDYGYTF.

This chain connects TRBV2 to TRBJ2-2; D unclear. Trimming left V 6 bases short and J 7 bases short, with 12 bases between. Germline V CDR1 and CDR2: SNHLY, FYNNEI. This CDR3 has 13 residues. The CDR3 sequence is CASSVTSIGELFF. The CDR3 DNA reads TGTGCCAGCAGCGTGACATCTATCGGGGAGCTGTTTTTT.

V gene TRBV9 combines with J gene TRBJ2-1, with D maybe TRBD2 (6 bases). This CDR3 comprises 17 residues. V was cut by 3 bases and J by 0 bases, with 16 bases left in between. Looked up from germline, CDR1 is SGDLS and CDR2 is YYNGEE. This CDR3 reads CASSAPGGAYSYNEQFF. CDR3 DNA sequence: TGTGCCAGCAGCGCCCCTGGCGGGGCCTACTCCTACAATGAGCAGTTCTTC.

The chain links TRBV7-9 to TRBJ1-1; 7 bases align to TRBD1. There are 16 residues in the CDR3. Trimming cost V 4 bases and J 0 bases; bases outside gene matches: 8. Germline CDR1 and CDR2: SEHNR and FQNEAQ (reference sequence). The CDR3 DNA sequence: TGTGCCAGCAGCTCACTGGGACAGACCATGAACACTGAAGCTTTCTTT. Translating it yields CASSSLGQTMNTEAFF.

The chain recombines TRBV7-2 with TRBJ1-2, with D possibly matching TRBD1 (5 bases). Germline V gives CDR1 SGHTA, CDR2 FQGNSA. Between the trimmed V and J ends, which lost 4 bases and 2 bases, there was a span of 5 bases. This CDR3 has 12 amino acids. The CDR3 loop is CASSYRNYGYTF. DNA of the CDR3: TGTGCCAGCAGCTACAGGAACTATGGCTACACCTTC. Filled out from reference TRBV7-2 and TRBJ1-2, the complete variable domain reads GAGVSQSPSNKVTEKGKDVELRCDPISGHTALYWYRQSLGQGLEFLIYFQGNSAPDKSGLPSDRFSAERTGGSVSTLTIQRTQQEDSAVYLCASSYRNYGYTFGSGTRLTVV.

The chain couples TRBV7-3 to TRBJ2-1; maybe TRBD2 (6 bases). Deletions cut 5 bases from V and 6 bases from J, with 17 bases between. Germline assignment: CDR1 SGHTA and CDR2 FQGTGA. The CDR3 is made up of 15 amino acids. The CDR3 sequence is CASSVSGTPRNEQFF. The CDR3 DNA is TGTGCCAGCAGCGTATCCGGGACTCCACGCAATGAGCAGTTCTTC.

This chain uses TRBV19 with TRBJ2-4, with 13 bases fitting TRBD2. Germline V gene data show CDR1 as LNHDA and CDR2 as SQIVND (reference sequence). The CDR3 sequence is 16 residues long. V dropped 9 bases and J dropped 2; count of bases not matched to a gene: 7. Here the CDR3 DNA reads TGTGCCAGGACACTAGCGGGGGGGCCGACCAAAAACATTCAGTACTTC. Translating it yields CARTLAGGPTKNIQYF.

In nucleotides, the CDR3 is TGTGCCAGCAGCATACGGGGTACCCGAGATACGCAGTATTTT. It yields the protein CASSIRGTRDTQYF. The chain combines TRBV7-2 with TRBJ2-3; tentative D call: TRBD2 (5 bases). V lost 5 bases and J lost 5, with 14 bases in between. Germline loops: CDR1 SGHTA, CDR2 FQGNSA. The CDR3 has 14 residues.

This clone turned up a few times. The V and J genes are TRBV4-1 and TRBJ2-7; D is possibly TRBD2 (5 bases). Germline assignment: CDR1 MGHRA and CDR2 YSYEKL. Trimming took 6 bases from V and 7 from J, leaving 13 bases between them. The CDR3 contains 12 residues. CDR3 coding DNA: TGCGCCAGCAGAGGAGGACTGGGGGAGCAGTACTTC. Its protein is CASRGGLGEQYF.

V gene TRBV3-1 (or the pseudogene TRBV3-2) combines with J gene TRBJ1-1; D remains ambiguous. Trimming took off 0 bases at V and 3 bases at J, with 11 bases between the two ends. In germline, CDR1 is LGHDT, CDR2 YNNKEL (reference sequence). The CDR3 contains 15 residues. As DNA, the CDR3 is TGTGCCAGCAGCCAAGAAGGGCCCGGATACACTGAAGCTTTCTTT. This sequence encodes CASSQEGPGYTEAFF.

This chain uses TRBV28 with TRBJ1-2, with D tentatively TRBD1 (6 bases). This CDR3 comprises 14 residues. Trimming removed 7 bases at V and 8 bases at J, with 20 bases between. Germline CDR1 and CDR2: MDHEN and SYDVKM. The CDR3 sequence is CASTESGTPGGYTF. CDR3 sequence (DNA): TGTGCCAGCACCGAATCCGGGACACCGGGGGGCTACACCTTC.

CDR3: CASGPTGGVNQPQHF. CDR3 coding DNA: TGTGCCAGCGGCCCGACAGGGGGCGTCAATCAGCCCCAGCATTTT. The genes are TRBV27 and TRBJ1-5, with 10 positions matching TRBD1. CDR3 length: 15 amino acids. J was trimmed by 3 bases and V by 8 bases; bases with no gene match: 7. Germline CDR1 reads MNHEY; CDR2 reads SMNVEV (reference sequence).

This rearrangement joins TRBV9 to TRBJ1-1; possible D gene TRBD1, 5 bases. There are 14 residues in the CDR3. Germline V gives CDR1 SGDLS, CDR2 YYNGEE. V lost 2 bases and J lost 1, with 9 bases in between. CDR3 DNA sequence: TGTGCCAGCAGCGTCGCGACAGAGAACACTGAAGCTTTCTTT. This sequence encodes CASSVATENTEAFF.

This rearrangement joins TRBV30 to TRBJ1-1; TRBD1 matches 7 bases. The germline gives CDR1 GTSNPN, CDR2 SVGIG (reference sequence). This CDR3 has 16 amino acids. V was clipped by 0 bases and J by 0 bases; unmatched bases: 7. CDR3 sequence: CAWSVGTDNMNTEAFF. CDR3 nucleotides: TGTGCCTGGAGTGTAGGGACAGACAACATGAACACTGAAGCTTTCTTT.

This rearrangement joins TRBV12-3 or TRBV12-4 to TRBJ1-5; D is unresolved. This CDR3 comprises 12 residues. V lost 6 bases and J lost 7, with 10 bases in between. CDR3 amino acids: CASSPGVQPQHF. The DNA of the CDR3 is TGTGCCAGCAGCCCTGGGGTCCAGCCCCAGCATTTT.

The chain links TRBV25-1 to TRBJ1-1; D gene unclear. The CDR3 is made up of 11 amino acids. Looked up from germline, CDR1 is MGHDK and CDR2 is SYGVNS. The V end lost 4 bases, the J end lost 10 bases, and 10 bases lay between the germline ends. The CDR3 region has the DNA TGTGCCAGCAGTGGCTTGATTCGAGCTTTCTTT. Translated, it gives CASSGLIRAFF. The full variable domain, with the rest looked up from reference TRBV25-1 and TRBJ1-1, is EADIYQTPRYLVIGTGKKITLECSQTMGHDKMYWYQQDPGMELHLIHYSYGVNSTEKGDLSSESTVSRIRTEHFPLTLESARPSHTSQYLCASSGLIRAFFGQGTRLTVV.

The chain combines TRBV5-6 with TRBJ2-1; 9 bases are shared with TRBD2. Germline V gene data show CDR1 as SGHDT and CDR2 as YYEEEE. The CDR3 extends over 15 amino acids. The trim removed 0 bases at V and 8 bases at J, leaving 6 bases unmatched. CDR3 protein: CASSLGGGGAYEQFF. The CDR3 DNA reads TGTGCCAGCAGCTTGGGCGGCGGGGGGGCCTATGAGCAGTTCTTC.

The chain uses TRBV27 and TRBJ1-2; no clear D gene. The CDR3 runs to 13 residues. Germline lookup yields CDR1 MNHEY and CDR2 SMNVEV (reference sequence). V was cut by 2 bases and J by 3 bases, with 7 bases left in between. CDR3 in amino acids: CASSLGSHYGYTF. The CDR3 bases are TGTGCCAGCAGTTTAGGATCCCACTATGGCTACACCTTC.

This chain uses TRBV20-1 with TRBJ2-1; D is unresolved. Trimming stripped 6 bases from V and 7 bases from J, with 10 bases between. Per the germline V gene, CDR1 is DFQATT and CDR2 is SNEGSKA (reference sequence). The CDR3 consists of 11 residues. Written as DNA, the CDR3 is TGCAGTGCCCCTCGGCGGAATGAGCAGTTCTTC. This encodes CSAPRRNEQFF.

The chain carries TRBV5-4 and TRBJ1-1; D gene ambiguous. CDR1 is SGHNT, CDR2 YYREEE, per germline (reference sequence). V lost 0 bases and J lost 4, with 7 bases in between. The CDR3 contains 13 residues. The CDR3 is CASSLAESTEAFF. Written as DNA, the CDR3 is TGTGCCAGCAGCTTGGCCGAGAGCACTGAAGCTTTCTTT. Variable domain in full (rest from reference TRBV5-4 and TRBJ1-1): ETGVTQSPTHLIKTRGQQVTLRCSSQSGHNTVSWYQQALGQGPQFIFQYYREEENGRGNFPPRFSGLQFPNYSSELNVNALELDDSALYLCASSLAESTEAFFGQGTRLTVV.

The J gene is TRBJ1-5, the V gene TRBV5-1; a possible D gene is TRBD1 (6 bases). Trimming cost V 0 bases and J 7 bases, with 11 bases left between them. Germline V lookup: CDR1 SGHRS, CDR2 YFSETQ. The CDR3 consists of 14 residues. CDR3 DNA: TGCGCCAGCAGCTTGGATGGAGGGGGGCAGCCCCAGCATTTT. Protein product: CASSLDGGGQPQHF.

The V and J genes are TRBV7-2 and TRBJ2-7; 11 nucleotides agree with TRBD2. The CDR3 is 14 amino acids. V was pared by 7 bases and J by 6 bases, with 8 bases of the junction left unmatched. Looked up from germline, CDR1 is SGHTA and CDR2 is FQGNSA. The CDR3 protein is CASTLAGGRPEQYF. The CDR3 nucleotides are TGTGCCAGCACCCTAGCGGGGGGCCGTCCCGAGCAGTACTTC.